These T cell receptor beta chains were read from a single sample in a study of blood T cells in healthy people across ages. A single record per CDR3 protein comes from TCRdb applying MiXCR to the 5' RACE reads. Among 1.5 million to 1.8 million distinct CDR3 sequences, around 40% were seen once, and the ten largest hold around 4%. Sequences were obtained from blood. Receptors originate from a woman under 30 in good health. The CDR3 runs from the conserved cysteine through the conserved F or W. A D gene is named only where the DNA matches it firmly. For some rows the clone size is stated as once, few or many, or as a class when expanded; others skip it.

V gene	J gene	D gene	clone size	CDR3 protein	CDR3 DNA
TRBV27	TRBJ1-1	NA	NA	CASSLRPGIYTEAFF	TGTGCCAGCAGTTTGCGGCCGGGTATTTACACTGAAGCTTTCTTT
TRBV10-3	TRBJ2-3	NA	few	CASQGTDTQYF	TGTGCCAGCCAGGGGACAGATACGCAGTATTTT
TRBV2	TRBJ1-2	TRBD1	NA	CASSSDRTYPGYTF	TGTGCCAGCAGTTCGGACAGGACATACCCTGGCTACACCTTC
TRBV6-5	TRBJ2-2	TRBD2	NA	CASSYSWGGGTGELFF	TGTGCCAGCAGTTACTCGTGGGGGGGAGGTACCGGGGAGCTGTTTTTT
TRBV9	TRBJ2-1	TRBD2	NA	CASSVLGLASYNEQFF	TGTGCCAGCAGCGTACTAGGACTAGCTTCCTACAATGAGCAGTTCTTC
TRBV20-1	TRBJ2-1	NA	NA	CSAPLTVDEQFF	TGCAGTGCTCCACTGACTGTGGATGAGCAGTTCTTC
TRBV20-1	TRBJ2-5	NA	NA	CSARGPGARDYNEQYF	TGCAGTGCTAGAGGTCCCGGTGCTAGAGACTACAATGAGCAGTACTTC
TRBV5-1	TRBJ2-3	TRBD2	few	CASSLAWSGTSTDTQYF	TGCGCCAGCAGCTTGGCCTGGAGCGGGACTAGCACAGATACGCAGTATTTT
TRBV20-1	TRBJ1-1	NA	NA	CSATSGSWNTEAFF	TGCAGTGCAACCTCAGGGAGCTGGAACACTGAAGCTTTCTTT
TRBV3-1	TRBJ2-3	NA	NA	CASFNEFTDTQYF	TGTGCCAGTTTCAACGAATTCACAGATACGCAGTATTTT
TRBV27	TRBJ2-1	TRBD1	few	CASSGTGGGDEQFF	TGTGCCAGCTCCGGGACAGGGGGTGGCGATGAGCAGTTCTTC
TRBV10-3	TRBJ2-5	NA	few	CAISEQQQETQYF	TGTGCCATCAGTGAACAACAGCAAGAGACCCAGTACTTC
TRBV28	TRBJ1-2	NA	NA	CAGGREVNGYTF	TGTGCCGGGGGTAGGGAGGTGAATGGCTACACCTTC
TRBV7-9	TRBJ2-7	TRBD2	few	CASSLALAGRYEQYF	TGTGCCAGCAGCTTAGCCCTAGCGGGTCGCTACGAGCAGTACTTC
TRBV12-3/TRBV12-4	TRBJ2-1	NA	NA	CASSWREKWSNEQFF	TGTGCCAGCAGTTGGAGGGAGAAGTGGTCGAATGAGCAGTTCTTC
TRBV12-3/TRBV12-4	TRBJ2-6	NA	NA	CASSSRPLGANVLTF	TGTGCCAGCAGTAGTAGGCCCCTCGGGGCCAACGTCCTGACTTTC
TRBV20-1	TRBJ1-1	NA	NA	CSAQDSMNTEAFF	TGCAGTGCACAGGACAGTATGAACACTGAAGCTTTCTTT
TRBV12-3/TRBV12-4	TRBJ1-5	NA	few	CASTRNGRHQPQHF	TGTGCCAGCACCCGCAATGGCAGGCATCAGCCCCAGCATTTT
TRBV7-2	TRBJ1-6	NA	NA	CASSVHKQGSPLHF	TGTGCCAGCAGCGTACACAAACAGGGTTCACCCCTCCACTTT
TRBV6-5	TRBJ1-6	NA	few	CASTTGTRDSPLHF	TGTGCCAGCACCACCGGGACTCGAGATTCACCCCTCCACTTT
TRBV29-1	TRBJ1-2	TRBD1	NA	CSGDRVDYGYTF	TGCAGCGGGGACAGGGTGGACTATGGCTACACCTTC
TRBV20-1	TRBJ2-1	NA	NA	CSASRAIDYNEQFF	TGCAGTGCTAGTAGGGCCATAGACTACAATGAGCAGTTCTTC